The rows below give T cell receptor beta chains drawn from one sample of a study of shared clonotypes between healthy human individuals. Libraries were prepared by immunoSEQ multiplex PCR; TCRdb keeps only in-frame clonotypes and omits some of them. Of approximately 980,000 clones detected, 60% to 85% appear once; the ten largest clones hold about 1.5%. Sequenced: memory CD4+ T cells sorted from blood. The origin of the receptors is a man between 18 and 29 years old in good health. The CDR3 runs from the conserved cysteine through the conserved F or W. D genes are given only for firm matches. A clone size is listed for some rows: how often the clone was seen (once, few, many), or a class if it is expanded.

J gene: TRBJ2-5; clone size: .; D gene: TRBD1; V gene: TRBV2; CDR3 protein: CASRDVGTGRQETQYF; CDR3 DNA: TGTGCCAGCAGAGATGTCGGGACAGGTCGACAAGAGACCCAGTACTTC
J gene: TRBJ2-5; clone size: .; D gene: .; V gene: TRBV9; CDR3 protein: CASSAPYSGGGETQYF; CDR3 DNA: TGTGCCAGCAGCGCCCCCTACAGCGGAGGGGGAGAGACCCAGTACTTC
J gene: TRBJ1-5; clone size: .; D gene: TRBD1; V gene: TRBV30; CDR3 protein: CAWRGQGNQQPQHF; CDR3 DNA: TGTGCCTGGAGGGGACAGGGGAATCAACAGCCCCAGCATTTT
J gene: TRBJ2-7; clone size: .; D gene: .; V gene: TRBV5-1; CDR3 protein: CASSSSAGTSSYEQYF; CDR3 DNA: TGCGCCAGCAGCTCATCGGCGGGGACGAGCTCCTACGAGCAGTACTTC
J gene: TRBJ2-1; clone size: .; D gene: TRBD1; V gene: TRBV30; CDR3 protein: CAWSATGTGGHEQFF; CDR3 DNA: TGTGCCTGGAGTGCTACCGGGACAGGGGGGCATGAGCAGTTCTTC
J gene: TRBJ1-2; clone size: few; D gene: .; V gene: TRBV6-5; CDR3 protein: CASSYSSFGGNYGYTF; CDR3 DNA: TGTGCCAGCAGTTACTCGTCCTTTGGTGGGAACTATGGCTACACCTTC
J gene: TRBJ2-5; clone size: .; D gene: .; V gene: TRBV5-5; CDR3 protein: CASSLPAQETQYF; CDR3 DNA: TGTGCCAGCAGCTTGCCAGCCCAAGAGACCCAGTACTTC
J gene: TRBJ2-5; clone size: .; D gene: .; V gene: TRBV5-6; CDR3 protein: CASSGTGRETQYF; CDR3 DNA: TGTGCCAGCAGCGGGACGGGTAGAGAGACCCAGTACTTC
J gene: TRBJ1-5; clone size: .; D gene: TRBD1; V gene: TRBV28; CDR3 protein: CASSQTRTGLGNQPQHF; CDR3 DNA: TGTGCCAGCAGTCAAACGCGGACAGGGTTGGGCAATCAGCCCCAGCATTTT
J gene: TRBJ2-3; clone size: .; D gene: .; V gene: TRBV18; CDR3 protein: CASSPPLATDTQYF; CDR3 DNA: TGTGCCAGCTCACCACCATTAGCGACAGATACGCAGTATTTT
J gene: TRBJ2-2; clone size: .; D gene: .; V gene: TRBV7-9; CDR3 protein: CASSTGPKARTGELFF; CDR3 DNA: TGTGCCAGCAGCACAGGTCCTAAGGCTCGCACCGGGGAGCTGTTTTTT
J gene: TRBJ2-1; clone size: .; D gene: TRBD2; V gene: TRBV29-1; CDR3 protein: CSVVLLTSVGLHYNEQFF; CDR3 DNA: TGCAGCGTTGTTCTCTTGACTAGCGTTGGACTCCACTACAATGAGCAGTTCTTC
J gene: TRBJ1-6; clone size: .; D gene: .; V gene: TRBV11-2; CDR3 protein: CASSLGQFGSPLHF; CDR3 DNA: TGTGCCAGCAGCCTCGGACAGTTTGGTTCACCCCTCCACTTT
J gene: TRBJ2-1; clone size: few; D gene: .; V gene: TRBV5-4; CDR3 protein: CASSLTGIAHNEQFF; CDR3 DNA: TGTGCCAGCAGCTTGACAGGGATCGCGCACAATGAGCAGTTCTTC
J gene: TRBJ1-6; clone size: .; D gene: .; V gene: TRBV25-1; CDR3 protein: CASSESGGKGNSPLHF; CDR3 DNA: TGTGCCAGCAGTGAATCGGGAGGGAAGGGTAATTCACCCCTCCACTTT
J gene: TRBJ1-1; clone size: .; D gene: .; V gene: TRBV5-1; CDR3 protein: CASSGTGPGPNTEAFF; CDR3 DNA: TGCGCCAGCAGCGGTACAGGGCCGGGTCCCAACACTGAAGCTTTCTTT
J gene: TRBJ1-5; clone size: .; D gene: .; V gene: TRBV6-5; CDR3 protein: CASSYGGNQPQHF; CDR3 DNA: TGTGCCAGCAGTTACGGAGGCAATCAGCCCCAGCATTTT
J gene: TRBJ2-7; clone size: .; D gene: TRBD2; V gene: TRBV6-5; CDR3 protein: CASRRTSGGAHEQYF; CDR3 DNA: TGTGCCAGCAGGCGGACTAGCGGGGGGGCCCACGAGCAGTACTTC
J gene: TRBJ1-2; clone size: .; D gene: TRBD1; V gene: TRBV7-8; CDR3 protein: CASSAPGGAYGYTF; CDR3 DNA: TGTGCCAGCAGCGCCCCAGGGGGGGCCTATGGCTACACCTTC
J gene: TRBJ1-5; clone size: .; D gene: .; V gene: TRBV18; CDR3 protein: CASSTGERQPQHF; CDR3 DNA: TGTGCCAGCTCAACCGGGGAAAGGCAGCCCCAGCATTTT
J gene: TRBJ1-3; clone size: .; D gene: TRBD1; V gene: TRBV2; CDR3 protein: CASSDRTGVGNTIYF; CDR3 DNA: TGTGCCAGCAGCGATAGGACAGGGGTTGGAAACACCATATATTTT
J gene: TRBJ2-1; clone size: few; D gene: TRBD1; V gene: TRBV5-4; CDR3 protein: CASSNDRGRVDEQFF; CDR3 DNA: TGTGCCAGCAGCAATGACAGGGGGCGGGTGGATGAGCAGTTCTTC
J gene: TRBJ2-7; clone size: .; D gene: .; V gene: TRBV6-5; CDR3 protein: CASSYLPLSSYEQYF; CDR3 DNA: TGTGCCAGCAGTTACCTCCCCCTTAGCTCCTACGAGCAGTACTTC
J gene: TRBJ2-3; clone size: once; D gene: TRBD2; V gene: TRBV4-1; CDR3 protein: CASSQISGRGTDTQYF; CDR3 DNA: TGCGCCAGCAGCCAGATTAGCGGGAGGGGCACAGATACGCAGTATTTT
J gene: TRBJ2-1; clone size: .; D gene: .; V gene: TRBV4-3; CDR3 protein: CASSQGDRQNNEQFF; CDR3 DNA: TGCGCCAGCAGCCAAGGGGACCGACAGAACAATGAGCAGTTCTTC
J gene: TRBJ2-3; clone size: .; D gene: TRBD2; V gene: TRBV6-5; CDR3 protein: CASTSSGASTDTQYF; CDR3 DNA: TGTGCCAGCACGTCTAGCGGAGCGAGCACAGATACGCAGTATTTT
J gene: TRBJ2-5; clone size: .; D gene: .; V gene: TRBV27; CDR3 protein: CASTLGVRLIKTQYF; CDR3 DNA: TGTGCCAGCACCTTAGGGGTGCGACTAATCAAGACCCAGTACTTC
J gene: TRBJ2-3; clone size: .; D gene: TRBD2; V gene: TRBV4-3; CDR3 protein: CASSQAVGGGVSTDTQYF; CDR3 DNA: TGCGCCAGCAGCCAAGCGGTCGGTGGGGGGGTATCCACAGATACGCAGTATTTT
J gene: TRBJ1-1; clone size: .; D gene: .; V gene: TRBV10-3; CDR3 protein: CAIKKEGPSEAFF; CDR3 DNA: TGTGCCATAAAAAAAGAGGGGCCCAGCGAAGCTTTCTTT
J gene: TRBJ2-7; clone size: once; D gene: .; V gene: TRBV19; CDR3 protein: CASSISQATSYEQYF; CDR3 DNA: TGTGCCAGTAGTATTTCGCAGGCAACATCCTACGAGCAGTACTTC
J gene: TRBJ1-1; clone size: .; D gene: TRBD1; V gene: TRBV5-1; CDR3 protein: CASSLETGGTTEAFF; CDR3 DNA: TGCGCCAGCAGCTTGGAGACAGGGGGCACCACTGAAGCTTTCTTT
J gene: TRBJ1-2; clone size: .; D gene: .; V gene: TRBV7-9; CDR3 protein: CASSPLVGGGNYGYTF; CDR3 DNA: TGTGCCAGCAGCCCCCTAGTCGGGGGGGGGAACTATGGCTACACCTTC
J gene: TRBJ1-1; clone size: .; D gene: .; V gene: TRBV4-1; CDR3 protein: CASSQSPLGGITEAFF; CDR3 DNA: TGCGCCAGCAGCCAAAGTCCTCTGGGGGGGATCACTGAAGCTTTCTTT
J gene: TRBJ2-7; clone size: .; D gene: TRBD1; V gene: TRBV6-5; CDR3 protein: CASSPAPTGNYEQYF; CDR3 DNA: TGTGCCAGCAGTCCCGCCCCGACAGGGAATTACGAGCAGTACTTC
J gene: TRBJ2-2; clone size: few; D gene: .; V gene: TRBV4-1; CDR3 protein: CASSQVDMGWNTGELFF; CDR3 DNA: TGCGCCAGCAGCCAAGTCGATATGGGGTGGAACACCGGGGAGCTGTTTTTT
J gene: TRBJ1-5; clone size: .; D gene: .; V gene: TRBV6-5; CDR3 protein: CASSYSQGNQPQHF; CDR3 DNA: TGTGCCAGCAGTTACTCTCAGGGAAATCAGCCCCAGCATTTT
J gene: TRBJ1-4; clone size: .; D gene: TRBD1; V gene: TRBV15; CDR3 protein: CATSRDKGGWEIEKLFF; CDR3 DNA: TGTGCCACCAGCAGAGACAAAGGGGGCTGGGAGATCGAAAAACTGTTTTTT
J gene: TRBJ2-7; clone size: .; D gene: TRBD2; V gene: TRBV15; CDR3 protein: CATSRYGGNYEQYF; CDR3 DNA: TGTGCCACCAGCAGATACGGGGGGAACTACGAGCAGTACTTC
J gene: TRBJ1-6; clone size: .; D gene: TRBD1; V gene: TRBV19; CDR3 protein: CASRPPDRGYSPLHF; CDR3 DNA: TGTGCCAGTAGACCCCCGGACAGGGGTTATTCACCCCTCCACTTT
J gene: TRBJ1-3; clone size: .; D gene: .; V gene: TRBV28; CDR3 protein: CASSSIGSSGNTIYF; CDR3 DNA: TGTGCCAGCAGTTCCATTGGGAGCTCTGGAAACACCATATATTTT